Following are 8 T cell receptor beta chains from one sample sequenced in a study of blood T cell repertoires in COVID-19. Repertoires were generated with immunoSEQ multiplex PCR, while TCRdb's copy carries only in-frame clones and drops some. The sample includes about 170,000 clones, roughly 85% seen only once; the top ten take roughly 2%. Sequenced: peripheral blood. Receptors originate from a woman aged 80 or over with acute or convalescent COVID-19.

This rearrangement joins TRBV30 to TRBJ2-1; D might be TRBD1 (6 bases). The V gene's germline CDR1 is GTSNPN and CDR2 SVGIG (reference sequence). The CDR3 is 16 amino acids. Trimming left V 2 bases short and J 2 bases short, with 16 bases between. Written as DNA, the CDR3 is TGTGCCTGGAGTTCAGGGGTCCCACCCCCCTACAATGAGCAGTTCTTC. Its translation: CAWSSGVPPPYNEQFF.

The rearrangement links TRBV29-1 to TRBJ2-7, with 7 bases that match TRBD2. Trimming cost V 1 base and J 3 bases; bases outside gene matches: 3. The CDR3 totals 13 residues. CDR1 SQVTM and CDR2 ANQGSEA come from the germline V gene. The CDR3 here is CSVEGGDYYEQYF. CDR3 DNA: TGCAGCGTTGAAGGGGGGGACTACTACGAGCAGTACTTC.

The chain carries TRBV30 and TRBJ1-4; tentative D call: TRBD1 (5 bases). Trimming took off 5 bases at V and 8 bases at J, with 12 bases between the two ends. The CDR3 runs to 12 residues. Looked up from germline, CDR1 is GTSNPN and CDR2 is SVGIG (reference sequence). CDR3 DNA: TGTGCCTGGGGGGGGAGAAACGAAAAACTGTTTTTT. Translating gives CAWGGRNEKLFF.

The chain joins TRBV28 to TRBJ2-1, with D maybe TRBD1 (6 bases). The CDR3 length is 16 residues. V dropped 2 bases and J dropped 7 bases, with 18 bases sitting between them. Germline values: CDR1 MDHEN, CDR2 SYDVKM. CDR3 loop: CASSLLGGPGRNEQFF. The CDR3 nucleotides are TGTGCCAGCAGTTTACTAGGGGGACCAGGCCGGAATGAGCAGTTCTTC. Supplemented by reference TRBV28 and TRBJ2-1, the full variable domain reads DVKVTQSSRYLVKRTGEKVFLECVQDMDHENMFWYRQDPGLGLRLIYFSYDVKMKEKGDIPEGYSVSREKKERFSLILESASTNQTSMYLCASSLLGGPGRNEQFFGPGTRLTVL.

CDR3 in amino acids: CASSLDSSVKGTDTQYF. The CDR3 coding sequence is TGTGCCAGCAGCTTAGACAGCTCCGTGAAGGGCACAGATACGCAGTATTTT. The V and J genes are TRBV7-9 and TRBJ2-3; D remains unclear. Looked up from germline, CDR1 is SEHNR and CDR2 is FQNEAQ (reference sequence). Trimming took off 1 base at V and 1 base at J, with 15 bases between the two ends. The CDR3 has 17 residues.

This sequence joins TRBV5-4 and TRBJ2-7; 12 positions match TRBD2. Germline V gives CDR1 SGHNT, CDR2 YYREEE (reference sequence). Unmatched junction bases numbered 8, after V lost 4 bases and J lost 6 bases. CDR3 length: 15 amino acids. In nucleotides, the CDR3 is TGTGCCAGCAGCCCCGAGACTAGCGGGAGTACCGAGCAGTACTTC. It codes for CASSPETSGSTEQYF.

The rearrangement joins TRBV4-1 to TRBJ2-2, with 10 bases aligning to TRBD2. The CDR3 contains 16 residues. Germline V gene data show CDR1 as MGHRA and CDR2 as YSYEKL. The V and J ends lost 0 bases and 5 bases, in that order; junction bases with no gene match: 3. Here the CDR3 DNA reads TGCGCCAGCAGCCAAGATAGCGGGGGGTGGACCGGGGAGCTGTTTTTT. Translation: CASSQDSGGWTGELFF.

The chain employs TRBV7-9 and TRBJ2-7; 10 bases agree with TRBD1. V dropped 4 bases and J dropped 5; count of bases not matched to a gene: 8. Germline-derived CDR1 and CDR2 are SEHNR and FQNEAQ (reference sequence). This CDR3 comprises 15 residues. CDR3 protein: CASSSTRQGAHEQYF. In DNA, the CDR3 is TGTGCCAGCAGCTCGACCCGACAGGGGGCTCACGAGCAGTACTTC.